A selection of T cell receptor beta chains follows, all from one sample in a study of T cell responses to AZD1222 COVID-19 vaccine. Libraries were prepared by immunoSEQ multiplex PCR; TCRdb keeps only in-frame clonotypes and omits some of them. This table has 200,000 or so clones, over 85% appearing once. Sequencing used peripheral blood, obtained 28 days after the second AZD1222 dose. The receptor source for this set is an adult who received the AZD1222 COVID-19 vaccine. CDR3s include the opening cysteine and the closing phenylalanine or tryptophan. The D gene is left open where the match is weak. Clone size is not always given. Where it is, it says once, few, many or a class for expanded clones.

abundance,d_gene,v_gene,j_gene,CDR3nt,CDR3aa
NA,NA,TRBV28,TRBJ1-1,TGTGCCAGCAGTCTTGAGGTAAATAATGAAGCTTTCTTT,CASSLEVNNEAFF
NA,NA,TRBV28,TRBJ1-5,TGTGCCAGCAGTTTCGAGGGCAATCAGCCCCAGCATTTT,CASSFEGNQPQHF
once,NA,TRBV6-6,TRBJ1-2,TGTGCCAGCAGTTATCCCTCAGGGGGCTACACCTTC,CASSYPSGGYTF
once,NA,TRBV5-1,TRBJ2-6,TGCGCCAGCAGCTTGGTAACCCAGACCTCTGGGGCCAACGTCCTGACTTTC,CASSLVTQTSGANVLTF
NA,NA,TRBV19,TRBJ1-2,TGTGCCAGTAGTATGGGGGCGCACTGGGATGGCTACACCTTC,CASSMGAHWDGYTF
NA,TRBD1,TRBV6-1,TRBJ2-7,TGTGCCAGCAGTGAATCGTCAGGGGGTTCGGGCGAGCAGTACTTC,CASSESSGGSGEQYF
NA,TRBD1,TRBV5-5,TRBJ1-4,TGTGCCAGCAGCTTGGAGGGCAGGGGGCGAAATGAAAAACTGTTTTTT,CASSLEGRGRNEKLFF
NA,NA,TRBV3-1/TRBV3-2,TRBJ1-4,TGTGCCAGCAGCCAACCCCAGGGTGCAACTAATGAAAAACTGTTTTTT,CASSQPQGATNEKLFF
NA,TRBD2,TRBV5-1,TRBJ2-3,TGCGCCAGCACGGTGGGGACTAGCGGGGGTAACAGAGATACGCAGTATTTT,CASTVGTSGGNRDTQYF
NA,TRBD2,TRBV5-4,TRBJ2-3,TGTGCCAGCAGCCCCTACGGGACTAATGTCGTCGCGGGTACGCAGTATTTT,CASSPYGTNVVAGTQYF
NA,TRBD1,TRBV7-8,TRBJ1-5,TGTGCCAGCAGACCAGACAGGGGGAGCAATCAGCCCCAGCATTTT,CASRPDRGSNQPQHF
NA,NA,TRBV4-3,TRBJ1-1,TGCGCCAGCAGCCAAGACAGGGTCCCGAACACTGAAGCTTTCTTT,CASSQDRVPNTEAFF
NA,NA,TRBV7-9,TRBJ1-5,TGTGCCAGCAGTTACGAGACTAGCAATCAGCCCCAGCATTTT,CASSYETSNQPQHF
NA,NA,TRBV7-2,TRBJ1-2,TGTGCCAGCAGCTTGGCGAAGGATGGTGGCTACACCTTC,CASSLAKDGGYTF
once,NA,TRBV7-9,TRBJ1-2,TGTGCCAGTCAGTCGGATTATGGCTACGCCTTC,CASQSDYGYAF
NA,NA,TRBV4-2,TRBJ2-7,TGTGCCAGCAGCCAAGACACCCTCCTAGGGTACGAGCAGTACTTC,CASSQDTLLGYEQYF
NA,NA,TRBV5-1,TRBJ2-2,TGCGCCAGTACTCTTTGGGGAGACACCGGGGAGCTGTTTTTT,CASTLWGDTGELFF
NA,NA,TRBV19,TRBJ1-5,TGTGCCAGTATGGGAGGCTCAGCCCAGCCCCAGCATTTT,CASMGGSAQPQHF
few,TRBD1,TRBV30,TRBJ1-5,TGTGCCTGGAGTCCCAGACCGGGACAGGGTGAACAGCCCCAGCATTTT,CAWSPRPGQGEQPQHF
NA,NA,TRBV28,TRBJ1-5,TGTGCCAGCACGTTTTTGAGCAGCCCATATCAGCCCCAGCATTTT,CASTFLSSPYQPQHF
NA,TRBD1,TRBV2,TRBJ2-7,TGTGCCAGCAGTGAATTTTGGGGACAGGGGTTCGAGCAGTACTTC,CASSEFWGQGFEQYF
NA,TRBD2,TRBV19,TRBJ2-3,TGTGCCAGTACTCCCCCCGGGGGGGAGTGGAATACGCAGTATTTT,CASTPPGGEWNTQYF
NA,NA,TRBV5-1,TRBJ1-2,TGCGCCAGCAGCTTGGAAATGGCCTTCTATGGCTACACCTTC,CASSLEMAFYGYTF
NA,NA,TRBV18,TRBJ1-2,TGTGCCAGCTCACCGGGGGCGGATAACTATGGCTACACCTTC,CASSPGADNYGYTF
NA,NA,TRBV15,TRBJ2-1,TGTGCCACCAGCAGAGATGTGGGCGGGCAGTTCTTC,CATSRDVGGQFF
NA,NA,TRBV7-7,TRBJ1-4,TGTGCCAGCAGCTTGACCGATCGACAGGATGAAAAACTGTTTTTT,CASSLTDRQDEKLFF
NA,NA,TRBV27,TRBJ1-2,TGTGCCAGCAATACTCATGGCTACACCTTC,CASNTHGYTF
NA,NA,TRBV5-8,TRBJ1-5,TGTGCCAGCAGCCCTTACCAGCCCCAGCATTTT,CASSPYQPQHF
NA,NA,TRBV2,TRBJ1-1,TGTGCCAGCAGTTACGTTCAGAGCGGCACTGAAGCTTTCTTT,CASSYVQSGTEAFF
NA,NA,TRBV2,TRBJ2-3,TGTGCCAGCAGTGAAGCCCAACGTGGGGATACGCAGTATTTT,CASSEAQRGDTQYF
NA,TRBD1,TRBV27,TRBJ1-1,TGTGCCAGCAGTTCGCTAGGGGGCTTTTTGGGAGCTTTCTTT,CASSSLGGFLGAFF
NA,NA,TRBV19,TRBJ1-2,TGTGCCAGTAGAGGGGCTGTACAACGCAATGGCTACACCTTC,CASRGAVQRNGYTF
NA,NA,TRBV7-3,TRBJ1-6,TGTGCCAGCAGCTTAAATGGGGGAACCCTCCACTTT,CASSLNGGTLHF
NA,NA,TRBV2,TRBJ1-2,TGTGCCAGCGGCGGCAGCTACCTCTATGGCTACACCTTC,CASGGSYLYGYTF
NA,NA,TRBV5-6,TRBJ1-1,TGTGCCAGCAGCCCCGTTAGAATGAACACTGAAGCTTTCTTT,CASSPVRMNTEAFF
NA,NA,TRBV11-3,TRBJ2-1,TGTGCCAGCAGCTTAGGCGGGTCCTACAATGAGCAGTTCTTC,CASSLGGSYNEQFF
NA,NA,TRBV19,TRBJ1-1,TGTGCCAGTAGTTTGTTTTTTGAAGCTTTCTTT,CASSLFFEAFF
NA,NA,TRBV7-9,TRBJ1-1,TGTGCCAGCAGCTTCCCCACAAGACAGCCGATGAACACTGAAGCTTTCTTT,CASSFPTRQPMNTEAFF
NA,NA,TRBV6-4,TRBJ1-1,TGTGCCAGCAGGAGATTCGGGCAGGCGAACACTGAAGCTTTCTTT,CASRRFGQANTEAFF
NA,NA,TRBV29-1,TRBJ2-7,TGCAGCGTTGGAGGTGGGGCGGTCGAGCAGTACTTC,CSVGGGAVEQYF
NA,NA,TRBV7-8,TRBJ1-2,TGTGCCAGCAGCTTAGGAGGGTATGGCTACACCTTC,CASSLGGYGYTF
NA,NA,TRBV28,TRBJ1-5,TGTGCCAGCAGCCGGGGCGGGGGAGACAATCAGCCCCAGCATTTT,CASSRGGGDNQPQHF
NA,TRBD1,TRBV9,TRBJ2-5,TGTGCCAGCAGCGTAGACAGGGGGCAAGAGACCCAGTACTTC,CASSVDRGQETQYF
NA,NA,TRBV7-9,TRBJ2-2,TGTGCCAGCGCGCGGCGGTCGAACACCGGGGAGCTGTTTTTT,CASARRSNTGELFF
once,NA,TRBV3-1/TRBV3-2,TRBJ2-1,TGTGCCAGCAGCCAAGCGGGCAGGGAAGACAATGAGCAGTTCTTC,CASSQAGREDNEQFF
NA,TRBD1,TRBV5-1,TRBJ1-1,TGCGCCAGCAGCTTGGGGGACAGTATGAACACTGAAGCTTTCTTT,CASSLGDSMNTEAFF
NA,NA,TRBV6-1,TRBJ1-6,TGTGCCAGCAGTGAAATCAGGGTCTCACCCCTCCACTTT,CASSEIRVSPLHF
NA,NA,TRBV28,TRBJ1-2,TGTGCCAGCAGTAAACAACGGGGAGCGAAAGGCTACACCTTC,CASSKQRGAKGYTF
NA,TRBD1,TRBV24-1,TRBJ2-1,TGTGCCACCAGTGATCCCTACAGGGGAAATTATCGAGATGAGCAGTTCTTC,CATSDPYRGNYRDEQFF
NA,TRBD2,TRBV7-2,TRBJ2-3,TGTGCCAGCAGCCCGGGGACTATCACAGATACGCAGTATTTT,CASSPGTITDTQYF
few,NA,TRBV5-1,TRBJ2-6,TGCGCCAGCAGCACAGTCTCTGGGGCCAACGTCCTGACTTTC,CASSTVSGANVLTF
NA,TRBD1,TRBV18,TRBJ2-7,TGTGCCAGCTCACCCCGGGACAGGCGATACGAGCAGTACTTC,CASSPRDRRYEQYF
NA,TRBD2,TRBV6-2/TRBV6-3,TRBJ2-2,TGTGCCAGCAGTTACTTAGCGGGGGGGCCAAAGAACACCGGGGAGCTGTTTTTT,CASSYLAGGPKNTGELFF
NA,TRBD1,TRBV18,TRBJ1-1,TGTGCCAGCTCACCGTGGACAGGGGCTTCTAACACTGAAGCTTTCTTT,CASSPWTGASNTEAFF
NA,TRBD1,TRBV3-1/TRBV3-2,TRBJ1-6,TGTGCCAGCAGTCCCGACAGGGCTTATTCACCCCTCCACTTT,CASSPDRAYSPLHF
NA,NA,TRBV28,TRBJ2-7,TGTGCCAGCAGTTTAGGGGCCTACGAGCAGTACTTC,CASSLGAYEQYF